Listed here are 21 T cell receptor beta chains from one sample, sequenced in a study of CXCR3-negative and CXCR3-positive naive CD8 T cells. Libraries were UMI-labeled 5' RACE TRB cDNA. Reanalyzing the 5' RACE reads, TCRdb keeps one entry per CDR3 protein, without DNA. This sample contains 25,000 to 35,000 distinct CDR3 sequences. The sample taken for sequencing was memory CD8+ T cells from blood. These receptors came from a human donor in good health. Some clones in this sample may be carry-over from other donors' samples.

This CDR3 reads CASSFSPGTSLYEQYF. The chain combines TRBV7-2 with TRBJ2-7; without DNA, the TCRdb call of TRBD2 cannot be checked. The CDR3 runs 16 residues. Germline V gives CDR1 SGHTA, CDR2 FQGNSA.

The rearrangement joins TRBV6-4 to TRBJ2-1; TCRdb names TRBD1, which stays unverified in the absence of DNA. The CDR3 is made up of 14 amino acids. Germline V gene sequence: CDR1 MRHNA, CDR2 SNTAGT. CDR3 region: CASSDEGASNEQFF.

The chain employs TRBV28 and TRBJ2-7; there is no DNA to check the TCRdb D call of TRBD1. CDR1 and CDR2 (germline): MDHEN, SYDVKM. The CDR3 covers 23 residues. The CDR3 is CASSPPDPTSQGVQNPISYEQYF.

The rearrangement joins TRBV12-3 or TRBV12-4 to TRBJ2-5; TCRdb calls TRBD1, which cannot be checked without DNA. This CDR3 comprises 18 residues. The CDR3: CASSFGAGQERDGETQYF.

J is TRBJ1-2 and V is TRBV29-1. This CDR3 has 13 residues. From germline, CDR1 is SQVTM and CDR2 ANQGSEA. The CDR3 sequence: CSAGPEGFYGYTF.

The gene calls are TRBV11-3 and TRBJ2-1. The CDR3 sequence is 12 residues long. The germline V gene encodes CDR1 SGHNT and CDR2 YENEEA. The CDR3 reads CASSFASDEQFF. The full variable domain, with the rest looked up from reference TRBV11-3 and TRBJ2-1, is EAGVVQSPRYKIIEKKQPVAFWCNPISGHNTLYWYLQNLGQGPELLIRYENEEAVDDSQLPKDRFSAERLKGVDSTLKIQPAELGDSAVYLCASSFASDEQFFGPGTRLTVL.

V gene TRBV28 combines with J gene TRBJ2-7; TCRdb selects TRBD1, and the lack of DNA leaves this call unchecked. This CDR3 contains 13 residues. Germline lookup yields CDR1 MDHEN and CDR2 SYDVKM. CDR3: CATSKGASYEQYF.

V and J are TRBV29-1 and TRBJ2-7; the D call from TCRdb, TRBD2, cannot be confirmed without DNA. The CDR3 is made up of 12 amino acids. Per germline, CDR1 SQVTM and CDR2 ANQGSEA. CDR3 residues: CSVVGQKDEQYF.

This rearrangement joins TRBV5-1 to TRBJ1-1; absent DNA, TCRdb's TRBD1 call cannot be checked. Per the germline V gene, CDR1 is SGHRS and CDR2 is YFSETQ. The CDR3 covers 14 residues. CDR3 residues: CASSSGTANTEAFF.

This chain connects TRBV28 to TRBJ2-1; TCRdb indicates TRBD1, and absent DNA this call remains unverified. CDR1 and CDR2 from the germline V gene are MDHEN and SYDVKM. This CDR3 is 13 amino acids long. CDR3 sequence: CASSLGQGSEQFF.

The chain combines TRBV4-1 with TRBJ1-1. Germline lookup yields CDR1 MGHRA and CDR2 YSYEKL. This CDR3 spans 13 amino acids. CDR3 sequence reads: CASSQSRDTKAFF.

This CDR3 is CASSPQLTGSGYTF. The genes are TRBV28 and TRBJ1-2; the TRBD1 assignment by TCRdb is unverifiable without DNA. Looked up from germline, CDR1 is MDHEN and CDR2 is SYDVKM. This CDR3 has 14 amino acids.

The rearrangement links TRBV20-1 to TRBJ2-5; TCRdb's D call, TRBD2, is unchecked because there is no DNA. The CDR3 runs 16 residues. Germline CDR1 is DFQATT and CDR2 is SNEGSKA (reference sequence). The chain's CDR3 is CSAREWGLAAQETQYF.

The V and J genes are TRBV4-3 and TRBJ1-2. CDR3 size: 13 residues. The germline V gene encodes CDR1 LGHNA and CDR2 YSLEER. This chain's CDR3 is CASSQDQGYGYTF.

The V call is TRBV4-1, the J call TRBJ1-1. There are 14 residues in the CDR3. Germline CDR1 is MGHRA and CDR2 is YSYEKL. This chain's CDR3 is CASSQGHFFTEAFF.

The CDR3 reads CASSYVLDEQYF. This sequence joins TRBV6-5 and TRBJ2-7. The CDR3 length is 12 residues. The germline CDR1 and CDR2 sequences are MNHEY and SVGAGI.

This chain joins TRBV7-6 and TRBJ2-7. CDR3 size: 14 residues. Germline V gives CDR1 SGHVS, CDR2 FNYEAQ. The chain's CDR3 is CASSLAGGTYEQYF. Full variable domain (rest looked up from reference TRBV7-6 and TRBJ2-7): GAGVSQSPRYKVTKRGQDVALRCDPISGHVSLYWYRQALGQGPEFLTYFNYEAQQDKSGLPNDRFSAERPEGSISTLTIQRTEQRDSAMYRCASSLAGGTYEQYFGPGTRLTVT.

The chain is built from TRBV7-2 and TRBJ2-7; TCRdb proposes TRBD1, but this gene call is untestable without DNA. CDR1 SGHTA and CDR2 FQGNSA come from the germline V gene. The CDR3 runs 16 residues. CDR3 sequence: CASSLSRDREFYEQYF.

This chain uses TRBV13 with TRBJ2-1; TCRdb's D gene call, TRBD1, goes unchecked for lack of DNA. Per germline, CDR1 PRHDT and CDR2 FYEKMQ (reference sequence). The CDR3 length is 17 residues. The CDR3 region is CASSLGPGEGPYNEQFF. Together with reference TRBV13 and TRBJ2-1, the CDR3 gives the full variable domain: AAGVIQSPRHLIKEKRETATLKCYPIPRHDTVYWYQQGPGQDPQFLISFYEKMQSDKGSIPDRFSAQQFSDYHSELNMSSLELGDSALYFCASSLGPGEGPYNEQFFGPGTRLTVL.

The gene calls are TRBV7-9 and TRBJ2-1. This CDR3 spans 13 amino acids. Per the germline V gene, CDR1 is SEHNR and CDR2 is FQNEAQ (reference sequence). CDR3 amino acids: CASSLVMRNEQFF.

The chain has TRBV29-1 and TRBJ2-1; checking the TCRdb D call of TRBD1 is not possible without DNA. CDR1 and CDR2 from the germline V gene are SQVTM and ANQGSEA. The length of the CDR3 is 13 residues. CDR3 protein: CSVRTGGPPEQFF.